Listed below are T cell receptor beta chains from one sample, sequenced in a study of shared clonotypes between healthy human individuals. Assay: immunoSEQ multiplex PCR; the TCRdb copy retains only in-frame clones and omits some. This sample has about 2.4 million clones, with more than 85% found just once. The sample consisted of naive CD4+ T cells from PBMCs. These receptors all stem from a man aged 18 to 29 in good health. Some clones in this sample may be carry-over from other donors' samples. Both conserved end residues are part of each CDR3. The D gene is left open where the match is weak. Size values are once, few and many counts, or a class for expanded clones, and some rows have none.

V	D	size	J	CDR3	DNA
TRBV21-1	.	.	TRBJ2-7	CASSPRDRVCEQYF	TGTGCCAGCAGCCCCCGGGACAGGGTCTGCGAGCAGTACTTC
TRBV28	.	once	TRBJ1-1	CASSLPQASFAEAFF	TGTGCCAGCAGTTTACCCCAGGCTAGTTTCGCTGAAGCTTTCTTT
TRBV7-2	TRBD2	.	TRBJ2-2	CASRAGGNTGELFF	TGTGCCAGCCGCGCGGGGGGGAACACCGGGGAGCTGTTTTTT
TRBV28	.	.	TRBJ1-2	CASSQGGAGGYTF	TGTGCCAGCAGTCAGGGAGGGGCGGGAGGCTACACCTTC
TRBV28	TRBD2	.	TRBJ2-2	CASSGTSPGELFF	TGTGCCAGCAGCGGGACTAGCCCCGGGGAGCTGTTTTTT
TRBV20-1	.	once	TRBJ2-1	CSAHSRNEQFF	TGCAGTGCTCATAGTAGAAATGAGCAGTTCTTC
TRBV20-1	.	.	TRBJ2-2	CSARKGSELFF	TGCAGTGCTAGGAAGGGGTCTGAGCTGTTTTTT
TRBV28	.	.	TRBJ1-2	CASKNRNTNYGYTF	TGTGCCAGCAAGAACAGGAATACAAACTATGGCTACACCTTC
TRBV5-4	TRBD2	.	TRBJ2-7	CASSSAGTSGSGEQYF	TGTGCCAGCAGCTCCGCCGGGACTAGCGGGAGTGGGGAGCAGTACTTC
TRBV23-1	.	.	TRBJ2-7	CASSLSLGRHLDLDLHEQYF	TGCGCCAGCAGTCTGAGCCTGGGACGCCATCTCGATCTCGATCTCCACGAGCAGTACTTC
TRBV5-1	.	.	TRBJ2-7	CASSLTSFVHEQYF	TGCGCCAGCAGTTTAACTAGCTTCGTCCACGAGCAGTACTTC
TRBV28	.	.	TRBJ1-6	CASSPPGTPNSPLHF	TGTGCCAGCAGTCCGCCCGGGACTCCTAATTCACCCCTCCACTTT
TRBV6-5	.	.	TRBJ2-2	CASSRDVGELFF	TGTGCCAGCAGTAGGGATGTCGGGGAGCTGTTTTTT
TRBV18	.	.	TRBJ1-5	CASSPFSSYSNQPQHF	TGTGCCAGCTCACCATTTAGCAGCTATAGCAATCAGCCCCAGCATTTT
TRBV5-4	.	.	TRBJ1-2	CASRRGLGDGYTF	TGTGCCAGCAGACGAGGCCTCGGAGATGGCTACACCTTC
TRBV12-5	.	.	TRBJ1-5	CASGYPVSYSNQPQHF	TGTGCTAGTGGTTACCCCGTGTCTTATAGCAATCAGCCCCAGCATTTT
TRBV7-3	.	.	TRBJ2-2	CASSSLGGQGTGELFF	TGTGCCAGCAGTTCCCTCGGGGGCCAGGGCACCGGGGAGCTGTTTTTT
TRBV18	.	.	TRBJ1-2	CASSPLESGYTF	TGTGCCAGCTCACCACTGGAGAGTGGCTACACCTTC
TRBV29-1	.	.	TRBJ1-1	CSVVNRGSSNMNTEAFF	TGCAGCGTTGTGAATCGCGGTTCCAGCAACATGAACACTGAAGCTTTCTTT
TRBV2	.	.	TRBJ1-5	CAGKGESNQPQHF	TGTGCCGGAAAGGGGGAGAGCAATCAGCCCCAGCATTTT
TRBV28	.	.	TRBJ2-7	CASLSSYEQYF	TGTGCCAGCCTGAGTTCCTACGAGCAGTACTTC
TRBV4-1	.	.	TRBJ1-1	CASSQDRGGTEAFF	TGCGCCAGCAGCCAAGATAGGGGGGGCACTGAAGCTTTCTTT
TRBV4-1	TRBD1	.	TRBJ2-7	CASSQRTGTYEQYF	TGCGCCAGCAGCCAACGGACAGGAACCTACGAGCAGTACTTC
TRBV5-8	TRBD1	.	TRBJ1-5	CASIRQGVQPQHF	TGTGCCAGCATTCGACAGGGCGTTCAGCCCCAGCATTTT
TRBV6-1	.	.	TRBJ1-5	CASTYSNQPQHF	TGTGCCAGCACCTATAGCAATCAGCCCCAGCATTTT
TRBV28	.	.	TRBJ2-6	CASSLSPPGANVLTF	TGTGCCAGCAGTTTGTCCCCCCCTGGGGCCAACGTCCTGACTTTC
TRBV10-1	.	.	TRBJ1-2	CASSESTDYGYTF	TGCGCCAGCAGTGAGTCGACAGATTATGGCTACACCTTC
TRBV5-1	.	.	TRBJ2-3	CASSASRADTQYF	TGCGCCAGCAGCGCCTCTAGAGCAGATACGCAGTATTTT
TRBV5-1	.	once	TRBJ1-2	CASSFTDGYGYTF	TGCGCCAGCAGCTTTACGGACGGCTATGGCTACACCTTC
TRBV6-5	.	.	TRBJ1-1	CASSLDRVNTEAFF	TGTGCCAGCAGTTTGGACAGAGTGAACACTGAAGCTTTCTTT
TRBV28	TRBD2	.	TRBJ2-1	CASSLIAGGREQFF	TGTGCCAGCAGTCTCATAGCGGGAGGCAGAGAGCAGTTCTTC
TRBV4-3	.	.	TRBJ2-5	CASSQDYGAGETQYF	TGCGCCAGCAGCCAAGATTACGGGGCGGGCGAGACCCAGTACTTC
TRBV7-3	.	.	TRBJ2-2	CASSLGGTGELFF	TGTGCCAGCAGCCTAGGAGGGACCGGGGAGCTGTTTTTT
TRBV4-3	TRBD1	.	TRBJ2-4	CASSLAGTGGNIQYF	TGCGCCAGCAGCCTGGCCGGGACAGGGGGAAACATTCAGTACTTC
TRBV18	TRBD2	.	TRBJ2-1	CASSPPRAGGYNEQFF	TGTGCCAGCTCACCACCTAGGGCGGGAGGGTACAATGAGCAGTTCTTC
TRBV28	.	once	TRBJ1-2	CASSSRPPGDYGYTF	TGTGCCAGCAGTTCCCGTCCCCCGGGAGACTATGGCTACACCTTC
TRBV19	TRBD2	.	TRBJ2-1	CASSRGLAGVTYNEQFF	TGTGCCAGTAGTAGGGGACTAGCGGGAGTTACTTACAATGAGCAGTTCTTC
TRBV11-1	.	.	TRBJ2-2	CASSRRQDGGELFF	TGTGCCAGCAGCAGAAGACAGGACGGCGGGGAGCTGTTTTTT
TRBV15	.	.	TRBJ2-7	CATSRGTASSYEQYF	TGTGCCACCAGCAGAGGGACAGCGAGCTCCTACGAGCAGTACTTC
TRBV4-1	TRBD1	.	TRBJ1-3	CASSQGTGGRNTIYF	TGCGCCAGCAGCCAGGGGACAGGGGGTCGAAACACCATATATTTT
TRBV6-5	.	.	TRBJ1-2	CASSRPGPSAGYTF	TGTGCCAGCAGTCGCCCCGGGCCATCGGCCGGCTACACCTTC
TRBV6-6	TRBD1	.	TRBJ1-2	CASSNDRVAGYTF	TGTGCCAGCAGTAATGACAGGGTGGCGGGCTACACCTTC
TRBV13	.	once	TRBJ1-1	CASSLGGRTLNTEAFF	TGTGCCAGCAGCTTAGGCGGGAGGACTCTGAACACTGAAGCTTTCTTT
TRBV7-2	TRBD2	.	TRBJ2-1	CASSLGLAGYNEQFF	TGTGCCAGCAGCTTAGGACTAGCGGGATACAATGAGCAGTTCTTC
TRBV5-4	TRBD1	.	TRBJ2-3	CASSPTGTDTQYF	TGTGCCAGCAGCCCGACAGGGACAGATACGCAGTATTTT
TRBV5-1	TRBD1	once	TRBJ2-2	CASSLGPGQGNTGELFF	TGCGCCAGCAGCTTGGGTCCGGGACAGGGTAACACCGGGGAGCTGTTTTTT
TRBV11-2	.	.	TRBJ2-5	CASSLVGQETQYF	TGTGCCAGCAGCTTAGTAGGCCAAGAGACCCAGTACTTC